A single sample gave rise to the 2 T cell receptor beta chains below, sequenced in a study of shared clonotypes between healthy human individuals. Here immunoSEQ multiplex PCR was the method, and the copy in TCRdb shows in-frame clones only, minus some. Among 1,400,000 or so clones listed, 98% were seen once. Sequencing was performed on naive CD4+ T cells sorted from blood. Subset described: CD45RA+ positively selected. Receptors were obtained from a man between 25 and 39 years old in good health.

The chain recombines TRBV5-1 with TRBJ2-1; 10 positions agree with TRBD2. Germline V lookup: CDR1 SGHRS, CDR2 YFSETQ. The CDR3 consists of 18 residues. V shed 1 base and J 1 base; nucleotides not matched to a gene: 8. CDR3 residues: CASSLPSGGSGSYNEQFF. CDR3 DNA: TGCGCCAGCAGCTTGCCTAGCGGGGGTAGCGGGTCCTACAATGAGCAGTTCTTC.

This clone occurred once. The J gene is TRBJ1-1, the V gene TRBV5-6; D unresolved. The CDR3 sequence is 13 residues long. CDR1 and CDR2 (germline): SGHDT, YYEEEE. Trimming cost V 5 bases and J 3 bases, with 11 bases left between them. CDR3 nucleotide sequence: TGTGCCAGCAGTGGAGGCGGTTACACTGAAGCTTTCTTT. This gives the protein CASSGGGYTEAFF.